The 5 T cell receptor beta chains below all came from one sample that was sequenced in a study of blood T cell repertoires in COVID-19. Using immunoSEQ multiplex PCR, the repertoire was profiled, and TCRdb retains in-frame clones only, with some absent. This sample has under 300,000 clones, with nearly 90% found just once. Material for sequencing was PBMCs or T cells enriched from blood (not recorded which). These receptors originate from an older woman who had recovered from COVID-19.

In DNA form, the CDR3 reads TGTGCCAGTAGTATAGGGCCTAGCGTGGGCCAGGAGCTGTTTTTT. Translation gives CASSIGPSVGQELFF. The chain links TRBV19 to TRBJ2-2, with D perhaps matching TRBD2 (6 bases). Germline CDR1 reads LNHDA; CDR2 reads SQIVND (reference sequence). The CDR3 is 15 amino acids. The V end was cut by 1 base, the J end by 10 bases, with 16 bases between. Complete variable domain (other parts from reference TRBV19 and TRBJ2-2): DGGITQSPKYLFRKEGQNVTLSCEQNLNHDAMYWYRQDPGQGLRLIYYSQIVNDFQKGDIAEGYSVSREKKESFPLTVTSAQKNPTAFYLCASSIGPSVGQELFFGEGSRLTVL.

This rearrangement joins TRBV5-6 to TRBJ2-1, with no clear D. V was cut by 2 bases and J by 5 bases, with 11 bases left in between. Germline V gene lookup returns CDR1 SGHDT and CDR2 YYEEEE. CDR3 size: 14 residues. As DNA, the CDR3 is TGTGCCAGCAGCTTTTTTTCCAGGAACAATGAGCAGTTCTTC. Its protein is CASSFFSRNNEQFF.

This clone was counted once. The chain joins TRBV9 to TRBJ2-3; 11 bases line up with TRBD1. The CDR3 has 14 amino acids. Germline assignment: CDR1 SGDLS and CDR2 YYNGEE. V lost 3 bases to trimming and J lost 4 bases; unmatched junction nucleotides: 1. Here the CDR3 reads CASSGTGGADTQYF. The DNA for the CDR3 is TGTGCCAGCAGCGGGACAGGGGGCGCAGATACGCAGTATTTT. The full variable domain, with the rest looked up from reference TRBV9 and TRBJ2-3, is DSGVTQTPKHLITATGQRVTLRCSPRSGDLSVYWYQQSLDQGLQFLIQYYNGEERAKGNILERFSAQQFPDLHSELNLSSLELGDSALYFCASSGTGGADTQYFGPGTRLTVL.

The J gene is TRBJ1-2, the V gene TRBV28, with D perhaps matching TRBD1 (6 bases). The CDR3 covers 13 residues. The germline gives CDR1 MDHEN, CDR2 SYDVKM. Trimming stripped 6 bases from V and 4 bases from J, with 12 bases between. Written as DNA, the CDR3 is TGTGCCAGCAGACGACAGGTCCTCTATGGCTACACCTTC. Encoded protein: CASRRQVLYGYTF.

The CDR3 coding sequence is TGTGCCAGCAGCAATGGGACGGGAGGGAACACCGGGGAGCTGTTTTTT. Translated: CASSNGTGGNTGELFF. The V call is TRBV21-1, the J call TRBJ2-2; TRBD2 is taken as the D call from the table, unchecked against the DNA. TRBV21-1 is a pseudogene. This CDR3 has 16 amino acids.